This paragraph covers one T cell receptor beta chain sequence. This record belongs to a study of blood T cell repertoires in COVID-19. Method: immunoSEQ multiplex PCR; TCRdb's copy keeps in-frame clones and lacks some. The repertoire consists of 140,000 to 150,000 clones, with 75% to 85% occurring once and the leading ten covering about an eighth. The sample consisted of peripheral blood. This receptor was identified in a man aged 60 to 75 with active or convalescent COVID-19.

In DNA, the CDR3 is TGTGCCAGCAGTGAGGGACAGCCAGTTAGCGAGCAGTACTTC. Protein product: CASSEGQPVSEQYF. The chain carries TRBV6-1 and TRBJ2-7; the match to TRBD1 covers 7 bases. V lost 3 bases and J lost 6; bases outside the gene matches: 8. The CDR3 totals 14 residues. Germline assignment: CDR1 MNHNS and CDR2 SASEGT.